This T cell receptor beta chain was retrieved from a study of shared clonotypes between healthy human individuals. General study results and limits: The study's rarefaction showed incomplete sorted-subset sequencing despite large depth. Memory subsets generally showed lower estimated richness than naive subsets. Expectations were that clonotype sharing among donors would be affected by sequencing depth.

The length of the CDR3 is 16 residues. Germline V gives CDR1 LNHDA, CDR2 SQIVND (reference sequence). The trim removed 4 bases at V and 5 bases at J, leaving 7 bases unmatched. Methods used by the authors: Junction-only immunoSEQ data arrived without quality scores, meaning filtering differed. The table came from immunoSEQ multiplex PCR; TCRdb's copy has only in-frame clones and leaves some out. V, J and clone size reflect that table, while D and trimming were determined from the DNA. The data show some 2,100,000 clones, approximately 95% seen once. Note on this clone: Its target is unknown.

This clonotype was sampled from a man aged 18 to 35 in good health. J is TRBJ1-6 and V is TRBV19, with 8 nucleotides matching TRBD1. The sample consisted of naive CD4+ T cells sorted from blood. As to subset: CD45RA+ positively selected. CDR3 residues: CASSTSMTGDNSPLHF. The CDR3 DNA is TGTGCCAGTAGTACCTCCATGACAGGGGATAATTCACCCCTCCACTTT.